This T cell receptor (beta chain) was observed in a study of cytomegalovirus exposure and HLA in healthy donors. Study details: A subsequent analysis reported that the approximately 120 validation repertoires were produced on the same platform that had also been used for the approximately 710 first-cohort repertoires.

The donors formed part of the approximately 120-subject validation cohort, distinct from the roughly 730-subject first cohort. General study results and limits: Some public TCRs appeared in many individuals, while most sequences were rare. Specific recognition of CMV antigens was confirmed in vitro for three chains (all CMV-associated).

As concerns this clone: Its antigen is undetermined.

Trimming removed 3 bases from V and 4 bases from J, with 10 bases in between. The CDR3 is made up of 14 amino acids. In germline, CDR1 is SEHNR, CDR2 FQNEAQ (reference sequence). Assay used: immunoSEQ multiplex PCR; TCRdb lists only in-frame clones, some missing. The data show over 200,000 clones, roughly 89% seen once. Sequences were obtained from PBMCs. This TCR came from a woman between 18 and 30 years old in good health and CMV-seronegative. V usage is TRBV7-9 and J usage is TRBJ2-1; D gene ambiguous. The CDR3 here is CASSFDGVYNEQFF. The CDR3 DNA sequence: TGTGCCAGCAGCTTCGACGGAGTTTACAATGAGCAGTTCTTC.